Below, 2 T cell receptor beta chains from the same sample are listed, as sequenced in a study of control samples from healthy donors and cancer patients. The protocol was immunoSEQ multiplex PCR, while the TCRdb copy is restricted to in-frame clones and leaves out a portion. Among 150,000 to 200,000 clones listed, about 87% were seen once. Sample: blood. These receptors were taken from a man aged 25 to 40 in good health.

The chain employs TRBV7-8 and TRBJ2-7; 13 bases match TRBD2. V was pared by 4 bases and J by 5 bases, with 8 bases of the junction left unmatched. CDR3 length: 16 amino acids. Germline V gene data show CDR1 as SGHVS and CDR2 as FQNEAQ. The CDR3 is CASSYPGLAGSNEQYF. The CDR3 nucleotides read TGTGCCAGCAGCTACCCGGGACTAGCGGGATCGAACGAGCAGTACTTC.

This chain uses TRBV11-1 with TRBJ2-3; 10 nucleotides line up with TRBD1. V shed 2 bases and J 4 bases; nucleotides not matched to a gene: 6. The CDR3 covers 16 residues. Germline V gene lookup returns CDR1 SGHAT and CDR2 FQDESV (reference sequence). The CDR3 reads CASSLRDRGAADTQYF. The DNA for the CDR3 is TGTGCCAGCAGCTTAAGGGACAGGGGCGCCGCAGATACGCAGTATTTT.